This T cell receptor (beta chain) was observed in a study of cytomegalovirus exposure and HLA in healthy donors. The CDR3 has 15 amino acids. The germline CDR1 and CDR2 sequences are MGHRA and YSYEKL. V lost 2 bases to trimming and J lost 3 bases, with 13 bases between them. The assay was immunoSEQ multiplex PCR, and TCRdb's table has in-frame clones only and misses some. Of some 150,000 clones detected, 85% to 90% appear once; the ten largest clones hold almost 8%. This chain connects TRBV4-1 to TRBJ2-5; D unresolved. The TCR sequence derives from a woman between 18 and 29 years old in good health and CMV-seropositive. Material: PBMCs. In nucleotides, the CDR3 is TGCGCCAGCAGCCAAACGCGGCTAGTTGAAGAGACCCAGTACTTC. Translating gives CASSQTRLVEETQYF.